The present TCR beta chain was sequenced within a study of T cell repertoires in cytomegalovirus infection. Study at large: CMV infection and matching HLA type were both indicated by public TCR beta signatures. Study observations and caveats: CMV-specific HLA-C-restricted TCR beta clonotypes dominated the ex vivo response.

The table lists this clonotype with many counts. The target antigen is unknown. Germline CDR1 and CDR2: SGHTA and FQGNSA. The CDR3 consists of 14 residues. Trimming took 5 bases from V and 2 from J, leaving 12 bases between them. TCRdb called the reads again in MiXCR, with one record for every CDR3 protein. The sample records approximately 320,000 distinct CDR3 sequences, around 9.5% being singletons. Specimen: PBMCs. The clonotype originates from a human donor in good health (CMV status not recorded). Some clones in this sample may be carry-over from other donors' samples. This chain joins TRBV7-2 and TRBJ2-5, with D perhaps matching TRBD1 (5 bases). The CDR3 sequence is CASSTSPGQETQYF. In DNA, the CDR3 is TGTGCCAGCAGCACGTCTCCAGGGCAAGAGACCCAGTACTTC.